This passage covers 28 T cell receptor beta chains from one sample sequenced in a study of blood T cell repertoires in COVID-19. Assay: immunoSEQ multiplex PCR; the TCRdb copy retains only in-frame clones and omits some. The sample holds about 63,000 clones, about 80% seen once. The sequenced material came from peripheral blood. The receptors come from a woman older than 75 with acute or convalescent COVID-19.

The rearrangement uses TRBV28 and TRBJ2-1, with D unresolved. V lost 4 bases to trimming and J lost 10 bases, with 14 bases between them. The CDR3 is made up of 13 amino acids. The germline CDR1 and CDR2 sequences are MDHEN and SYDVKM. The CDR3 spells CASSSFTGWEQFF. The DNA of the CDR3 is TGTGCCAGCAGTTCATTTACTGGTTGGGAGCAGTTCTTC.

The rearrangement links TRBV6-1 to TRBJ2-1; 8 nucleotides align to TRBD2. With V trimmed by 1 base and J by 4 bases, 3 bases remained unmatched. Germline V lookup: CDR1 MNHNS, CDR2 SASEGT. CDR3 length equals 15 residues. CDR3 nucleotide sequence: TGTGCCAGCAGTGAAGATAGCGGGACGTACAATGAGCAGTTCTTC. Amino acids: CASSEDSGTYNEQFF.

In regard to this clone: One junction end does not reproduce the germline sequence, and a read error may be involved. CDR3 protein: CARSELGGGGYGYTF. The CDR3 coding sequence is TGCGCCCGCAGTGAATTGGGGGGCGGGGGCTATGGCTACACCTTC. This sequence joins TRBV6-1 and TRBJ1-2; a weak D match, TRBD1 (6 bases). This CDR3 region has 15 residues. Germline values: CDR1 MNHNS, CDR2 SASEGT.

The J gene is TRBJ1-1, the V gene TRBV18; D possibly corresponds to TRBD1 (5 bases). Germline V CDR1 and CDR2: KGHSH, LQKENI. Between the trimmed V and J ends, which lost 5 bases and 3 bases, there was a span of 7 bases. The CDR3 extends over 12 amino acids. DNA of the CDR3: TGTGCCAGCTCATCGACAGACACTGAAGCTTTCTTT. Translated: CASSSTDTEAFF.

J is TRBJ1-1 and V is TRBV6-2 or TRBV6-3; D uncertain. V gave up 6 bases and J gave up 9 bases, with 17 bases separating them. There are 13 residues in the CDR3. Germline CDR1 reads MNHEY; CDR2 reads SVGEGT. CDR3 coding DNA: TGTGCCAGCAGCAACGATGGCCCGAGGCAAGCTTTCTTT. Translation: CASSNDGPRQAFF.

The chain is built from TRBV18 and TRBJ1-4; 7 bases are shared with TRBD1. J was trimmed by 7 bases and V by 3 bases; bases with no gene match: 14. The CDR3 sequence is 17 residues long. Per germline, CDR1 KGHSH and CDR2 LQKENI. CDR3 protein: CASSPNRGQDWSEKLFF. The CDR3 DNA reads TGTGCCAGCTCACCGAACCGAGGACAGGATTGGAGTGAAAAACTGTTTTTT. Using reference TRBV18 and TRBJ1-4 for the parts outside the CDR3, the full variable domain is NAGVMQNPRHLVRRRGQEARLRCSPMKGHSHVYWYRQLPEEGLKFMVYLQKENIIDESGMPKERFSAEFPKEGPSILRIQQVVRGDSAAYFCASSPNRGQDWSEKLFFGSGTQLSVL.

The V call is TRBV6-2 or TRBV6-3, the J call TRBJ2-7; tentative D call: TRBD2 (5 bases). The germline V gene has CDR1 MNHEY and CDR2 SVGEGT. V lost 6 bases and J 5 bases, leaving 17 bases between the germline ends. There are 14 residues in the CDR3. CDR3 in DNA: TGTGCCAGCAGCCACCCAGCGGAACAGCACGAGCAGTACTTC. Residues: CASSHPAEQHEQYF.

The chain employs TRBV28 and TRBJ1-3; D unresolved. This CDR3 is 13 amino acids long. Trimming took off 8 bases at V and 4 bases at J, with 12 bases between the two ends. CDR1 is MDHEN, CDR2 SYDVKM, per germline. The CDR3 DNA follows: TGTGCCAGCGGCCTTAAAACCGGAAACACCATATATTTT. This encodes CASGLKTGNTIYF. Based on the CDR3 plus reference TRBV28 and TRBJ1-3, the full variable domain is DVKVTQSSRYLVKRTGEKVFLECVQDMDHENMFWYRQDPGLGLRLIYFSYDVKMKEKGDIPEGYSVSREKKERFSLILESASTNQTSMYLCASGLKTGNTIYFGEGSWLTVV.

The chain uses TRBV4-1 and TRBJ2-1, with 8 bases that match TRBD2. CDR1 and CDR2 (germline): MGHRA, YSYEKL. The CDR3 extends over 17 amino acids. V dropped 1 base and J dropped 9; count of bases not matched to a gene: 14. The CDR3 reads CASSQGRGTSISREQFF. The DNA of the CDR3 is TGCGCCAGCAGCCAAGGAAGGGGGACTAGTATATCTCGTGAGCAGTTCTTC.

The chain has TRBV5-1 and TRBJ1-1, with 8 bases lining up with TRBD1. J was trimmed by 1 base and V by 3 bases; bases with no gene match: 5. The CDR3 sequence is 15 residues long. Per the germline V gene, CDR1 is SGHRS and CDR2 is YFSETQ. The chain's CDR3 is CASSSVQGGNTEAFF. CDR3 nucleotide sequence: TGCGCCAGCAGCTCCGTACAGGGGGGGAACACTGAAGCTTTCTTT.

J is TRBJ2-7 and V is TRBV6-5; weak D call: TRBD2 (6 bases). V was clipped by 6 bases and J by 0 bases, with 12 bases between them. Germline V gene data show CDR1 as MNHEY and CDR2 as SVGAGI. The CDR3 is 14 amino acids. The CDR3 loop reads CASRTGTYSYEQYF. Here the CDR3 DNA reads TGTGCCAGCAGAACCGGGACTTACTCCTACGAGCAGTACTTC.

The chain's CDR3 is CASSSPTSGVNEQFF. DNA for the CDR3: TGTGCCAGCTCCTCTCCGACTAGCGGGGTAAATGAGCAGTTCTTC. The chain links TRBV18 to TRBJ2-1, with 11 bases identical to TRBD2. The germline V gene encodes CDR1 KGHSH and CDR2 LQKENI. The length of the CDR3 is 15 residues. V trimming: 6 bases; J trimming: 7 bases; junction bases outside the gene matches: 8. Drawing the rest from reference TRBV18 and TRBJ2-1, the complete variable domain is NAGVMQNPRHLVRRRGQEARLRCSPMKGHSHVYWYRQLPEEGLKFMVYLQKENIIDESGMPKERFSAEFPKEGPSILRIQQVVRGDSAAYFCASSSPTSGVNEQFFGPGTRLTVL.

This rearrangement joins TRBV6-6 to TRBJ2-2; possibly TRBD2 for D (6 bases). This CDR3 has 13 residues. From germline, CDR1 is MNHNY and CDR2 SVGAGI (reference sequence). Trimming left V 5 bases short and J 9 bases short, with 13 bases between. The CDR3 nucleotides are TGTGCCAGCAGTGCCTCCGCGGGGTGGGAGCTGTTTTTT. Amino acid sequence: CASSASAGWELFF.

The chain has TRBV27 and TRBJ2-1; TRBD2 matches 8 bases. The CDR3 sequence is 15 residues long. V was clipped by 6 bases and J by 7 bases; unmatched bases: 11. CDR1 is MNHEY and CDR2 is SMNVEV in the germline V gene (reference sequence). CDR3 DNA sequence: TGTGCCAGCAGCCCTCGGTTTAGCGGGATGAATGAGCAGTTCTTC. Translated, it gives CASSPRFSGMNEQFF.

The chain joins TRBV2 to TRBJ1-2; D gene ambiguous. The CDR3 covers 11 residues. V dropped 8 bases and J dropped 8 bases, with 12 bases sitting between them. The V gene's germline CDR1 is SNHLY and CDR2 FYNNEI. The CDR3 coding sequence is TGTGCCAGCGTCAAGGAGAGAGGCTACACCTTC. It yields the protein CASVKERGYTF. Full variable domain (rest looked up from reference TRBV2 and TRBJ1-2): EPEVTQTPSHQVTQMGQEVILRCVPISNHLYFYWYRQILGQKVEFLVSFYNNEISEKSEIFDDQFSVERPDGSNFTLKIRSTKLEDSAMYFCASVKERGYTFGSGTRLTVV.

The chain joins TRBV3-1 (or the pseudogene TRBV3-2) to TRBJ1-1, with 8 bases lining up with TRBD1. CDR1 is LGHDT and CDR2 is YNNKEL in the germline V gene (reference sequence). The CDR3 runs to 15 residues. V shed 3 bases, J shed 6 bases, and the junction held 9 bases outside the gene matches. CDR3 nucleotide sequence: TGTGCCAGCAGCCAGACAGACAGGGGACGACCTGAAGCTTTCTTT. It codes for CASSQTDRGRPEAFF.

CDR3: CASSLAHQVDYGYTF. CDR3 nucleotide sequence: TGTGCCAGCAGCTTAGCGCATCAGGTAGACTATGGCTACACCTTC. The V call is TRBV7-2, the J call TRBJ1-2; D remains ambiguous. Trimming cost V 0 bases and J 3 bases, with 11 bases left between them. Germline V gene lookup returns CDR1 SGHTA and CDR2 FQGNSA. The CDR3 extends over 15 amino acids.

The gene calls are TRBV2 and TRBJ1-1, with a tentative D call TRBD1 (6 bases). CDR1 SNHLY and CDR2 FYNNEI come from the germline V gene. The CDR3 covers 15 residues. V was cut by 5 bases and J by 3 bases, with 16 bases left in between. CDR3: CASSSQGIRDTEAFF. The CDR3 nucleotides read TGTGCCAGCAGTTCACAGGGTATTAGGGACACTGAAGCTTTCTTT.

This clone was recorded a few times. This chain joins TRBV5-1 and TRBJ2-2; D perhaps matches TRBD1 (5 bases). V gave up 4 bases and J gave up 8 bases, with 12 bases separating them. The CDR3 consists of 13 residues. From germline, CDR1 is SGHRS and CDR2 YFSETQ. CDR3 sequence reads: CASSGPRVGELFF. CDR3 DNA sequence: TGCGCCAGCAGCGGGCCCAGGGTAGGGGAGCTGTTTTTT.

The chain couples TRBV2 to TRBJ1-5; D is unclear. The germline V and J ends were trimmed by 0 bases and 7 bases, with 10 bases remaining between them. The CDR3 contains 14 residues. Germline assignment: CDR1 SNHLY and CDR2 FYNNEI. The CDR3 loop reads CASSEARAAQPQHF. The CDR3, as DNA: TGTGCCAGCAGTGAAGCGAGGGCAGCCCAGCCCCAGCATTTT. Complete variable domain (other parts from reference TRBV2 and TRBJ1-5): EPEVTQTPSHQVTQMGQEVILRCVPISNHLYFYWYRQILGQKVEFLVSFYNNEISEKSEIFDDQFSVERPDGSNFTLKIRSTKLEDSAMYFCASSEARAAQPQHFGDGTRLSIL.

The rearrangement links TRBV19 to TRBJ1-2, with 8 bases that match TRBD1. The CDR3 runs 14 residues. V gave up 5 bases and J gave up 7 bases; unmatched junction bases: 9. Germline values: CDR1 LNHDA, CDR2 SQIVND (reference sequence). The CDR3 DNA reads TGTGCCAGTAGTTGGACAGGGAAGGAGGGTGGCTACACCTTC. Protein product: CASSWTGKEGGYTF.

V is TRBV7-3 and J is TRBJ2-2; 10 nucleotides match TRBD2. The length of the CDR3 is 16 residues. Trimming cost V 4 bases and J 6 bases; bases outside gene matches: 8. Germline V CDR1 and CDR2: SGHTA, FQGTGA. The CDR3 DNA sequence: TGTGCCAGCAGCTCGCTAGCGGGAGTAAGCGCCGGGGAGCTGTTTTTT. The encoded protein is CASSSLAGVSAGELFF.

This rearrangement joins TRBV5-1 to TRBJ1-4; D is possibly TRBD1 (5 bases). This CDR3 has 16 residues. The germline V gene has CDR1 SGHRS and CDR2 YFSETQ. V dropped 0 bases and J dropped 2 bases, with 11 bases sitting between them. CDR3 DNA sequence: TGCGCCAGCAGCTTGGAATCAGGGCCCACTAATGAAAAACTGTTTTTT. Translated, it gives CASSLESGPTNEKLFF.

This clone was found a few times. At one boundary the junction diverges from the germline segment, which might be a read error. The CDR3 DNA sequence: TGTGCTAGCAGTCCGGACAGGGGAGGAGGAAAACTGTTTTTT. This encodes CASSPDRGGGKLFF. The genes are TRBV7-7 and TRBJ1-4, with TRBD1 matching over 9 bases. Germline-derived CDR1 and CDR2 are SSHAT and FNYEAQ (reference sequence). The CDR3 extends over 14 amino acids. Complete variable domain (other parts from reference TRBV7-7 and TRBJ1-4): GAGVSQSPRYKVTKRGQDVTLRCDPISSHATLYWYQQALGQGPEFLTYFNYEAQPDKSGLPSDRFSAERPEGSISTLTIQRTEQRDSAMYRCASSPDRGGGKLFFGSGTQLSVL.

A single count supports this clone. This rearrangement joins TRBV29-1 to TRBJ1-4; tentative D call: TRBD1 (6 bases). This CDR3 has 15 amino acids. CDR1 SQVTM and CDR2 ANQGSEA come from the germline V gene. V dropped 1 base and J dropped 8 bases, with 17 bases sitting between them. CDR3 nucleotides: TGCAGCGTTGAAGGGCCGGCAGGGGCGCGAGAAAAACTGTTTTTT. Its protein product is CSVEGPAGAREKLFF. Based on the CDR3 plus reference TRBV29-1 and TRBJ1-4, the full variable domain is SAVISQKPSRDICQRGTSLTIQCQVDSQVTMMFWYRQQPGQSLTLIATANQGSEATYESGFVIDKFPISRPNLTFSTLTVSNMSPEDSSIYLCSVEGPAGAREKLFFGSGTQLSVL.

The genes are TRBV19 and TRBJ2-4, with 14 bases lining up with TRBD2. V lost 7 bases and J lost 3; bases outside the gene matches: 11. There are 18 residues in the CDR3. CDR1 and CDR2 from the germline V gene are LNHDA and SQIVND (reference sequence). The CDR3 protein is CASTGGLAGAHDKNIQYF. As DNA, the CDR3 is TGTGCCAGTACTGGGGGACTAGCGGGAGCCCATGACAAAAACATTCAGTACTTC.

This clone was seen only a few times. CDR3 sequence (DNA): TGTGCCAGCAGCTTAGCGGGGACATATGATGGCTACACCTTC. Residues: CASSLAGTYDGYTF. The rearrangement uses TRBV7-8 and TRBJ1-2; possibly TRBD1 for D (6 bases). From germline, CDR1 is SGHVS and CDR2 FQNEAQ. This CDR3 spans 14 amino acids. Trimming pared 0 bases from V and 6 bases from J, leaving 11 bases between.

This clone was detected a few times. The J gene is TRBJ2-1, the V gene TRBV7-2; no clear D gene. V lost 4 bases and J lost 6, with 19 bases in between. The length of the CDR3 is 16 residues. Germline V lookup: CDR1 SGHTA, CDR2 FQGNSA. Here the CDR3 reads CASSSQPVRRLNEQFF. The CDR3 nucleotides are TGTGCCAGCAGCTCCCAACCGGTTCGGCGGCTCAATGAGCAGTTCTTC.